A single sample is the source of the 20 T cell receptor beta chains below, sequenced in a study of T cell changes during pregnancy in multiple sclerosis. TCRdb's table, derived via immunoSEQ multiplex PCR, lists solely in-frame clones and lacks some. The sample has 99,000 or so clones; approximately 93% are singletons. The specimen comprised peripheral blood, sampled after pregnancy. These receptors all stem from a female donor with multiple sclerosis, enrolled in a pregnancy study.

The chain uses TRBV30 and TRBJ2-1; 9 bases are shared with TRBD2. The CDR3 covers 15 residues. In germline, CDR1 is GTSNPN, CDR2 SVGIG (reference sequence). V shed 1 base and J 3 bases; nucleotides not matched to a gene: 4. The CDR3 DNA is TGTGCCTGGAGTGAGCTAGCGGGATACTACAATGAGCAGTTCTTC. Its translation: CAWSELAGYYNEQFF.

The chain carries TRBV30 and TRBJ2-1; 10 bases agree with TRBD2. Germline loops: CDR1 GTSNPN, CDR2 SVGIG (reference sequence). V shed 2 bases and J 5 bases; nucleotides not matched to a gene: 9. The CDR3 totals 16 residues. The CDR3 region is CAWSTLAGGLDNEQFF. CDR3 in DNA: TGTGCCTGGAGTACGTTAGCGGGAGGTCTGGACAATGAGCAGTTCTTC.

This clone was counted once. The chain links TRBV29-1 to TRBJ2-7; a weak D match, TRBD2 (5 bases). Germline loops: CDR1 SQVTM, CDR2 ANQGSEA. V was clipped by 5 bases and J by 5 bases, with 22 bases between them. The CDR3 consists of 15 residues. The CDR3 DNA reads TGCAGCGTTACTCCGCCGGACGGGATGCGCAACGAGCAGTACTTC. Amino acid sequence: CSVTPPDGMRNEQYF.

This rearrangement joins TRBV15 to TRBJ2-3; 11 bases fit TRBD2. Losses at the gene ends were 1 base for V and 4 bases for J; bases not matched to a gene: 7. Germline V CDR1 and CDR2: LNHNV, YYDKDF (reference sequence). The CDR3 length is 17 residues. The CDR3, as DNA: TGTGCCACCAGCAGAGGGGGACTAGCGGTTACCGCAGATACGCAGTATTTT. The encoded protein is CATSRGGLAVTADTQYF.

The chain carries TRBV5-4 and TRBJ2-1; perhaps TRBD2 as D (6 bases). CDR3 length: 14 amino acids. Between the trimmed V and J ends, which lost 4 bases and 6 bases, there was a span of 14 bases. CDR1 is SGHNT and CDR2 is YYREEE in the germline V gene (reference sequence). In DNA form, the CDR3 reads TGTGCCAGCAGCGAAGGGACTGCCGGCAATGAGCAGTTCTTC. Translation: CASSEGTAGNEQFF.

V and J are TRBV19 and TRBJ1-1; D perhaps matches TRBD1 (5 bases). CDR1 and CDR2 (germline): LNHDA, SQIVND (reference sequence). The CDR3 is made up of 16 amino acids. The V and J ends lost 4 bases and 2 bases respectively, with 17 bases between them. The CDR3 nucleotides are TGTGCCAGTAGTAGGGGCCCGTGGGATCTTAACACTGAAGCTTTCTTT. Protein sequence: CASSRGPWDLNTEAFF. The full variable domain, its missing parts supplied by reference TRBV19 and TRBJ1-1, is DGGITQSPKYLFRKEGQNVTLSCEQNLNHDAMYWYRQDPGQGLRLIYYSQIVNDFQKGDIAEGYSVSREKKESFPLTVTSAQKNPTAFYLCASSRGPWDLNTEAFFGQGTRLTVV.

The J gene is TRBJ2-1, the V gene TRBV6-1, with D perhaps TRBD2 (7 bases). Trimming cost V 8 bases and J 7 bases, with 15 bases left between them. This CDR3 spans 13 amino acids. Germline CDR1 is MNHNS and CDR2 is SASEGT. The CDR3 DNA is TGTGCCAGCTTTGGGGGAGGGGGGAATGAGCAGTTCTTC. Encoded protein: CASFGGGGNEQFF.

The chain links TRBV19 to TRBJ2-7; 8 bases align to TRBD2. The CDR3 contains 17 residues. Germline V gives CDR1 LNHDA, CDR2 SQIVND (reference sequence). V shed 2 bases, J shed 0 bases, and the junction held 9 bases outside the gene matches. This CDR3 is CASSIRSGKGGSYEQYF. In DNA form, the CDR3 reads TGTGCCAGTAGTATACGTAGCGGGAAAGGGGGCTCCTACGAGCAGTACTTC.

This clone was observed a few times. V usage is TRBV5-1 and J usage is TRBJ2-2; 11 bases map to TRBD2. This CDR3 has 15 amino acids. The ends lost 4 bases at V and 4 bases at J; junction bases unmatched: 3. Germline V gene lookup returns CDR1 SGHRS and CDR2 YFSETQ. This chain's CDR3 is CASSPGLAVTGELFF. The CDR3 DNA follows: TGCGCCAGCAGCCCGGGACTAGCGGTCACCGGGGAGCTGTTTTTT.

V and J are TRBV19 and TRBJ1-1, with TRBD1 matching 7 bases. CDR1 is LNHDA, CDR2 SQIVND, per germline (reference sequence). J was trimmed by 4 bases and V by 6 bases; bases with no gene match: 5. This CDR3 region has 13 residues. The CDR3 is CASRTGVGTEAFF. For the CDR3, the DNA is TGTGCCAGTAGAACAGGGGTAGGCACTGAAGCTTTCTTT.

The rearrangement joins TRBV29-1 to TRBJ2-1; perhaps TRBD1 as D (6 bases). This CDR3 has 15 amino acids. V was pared by 4 bases and J by 1 base, with 14 bases between. The germline V gene has CDR1 SQVTM and CDR2 ANQGSEA. This CDR3 is CSVVYRAVSYNEQFF. The CDR3 nucleotides read TGCAGCGTTGTATACAGGGCCGTTTCCTACAATGAGCAGTTCTTC.

The chain combines TRBV11-2 with TRBJ1-5, with 8 bases lining up with TRBD1. This CDR3 has 17 amino acids. V gave up 0 bases and J gave up 4 bases; unmatched junction bases: 8. The V gene's germline CDR1 is SGHAT and CDR2 FQNNGV. CDR3 region: CASSLDGVRGLNQPQHF. CDR3 in DNA: TGTGCCAGCAGCTTAGATGGAGTCAGGGGGCTAAATCAGCCCCAGCATTTT. Supplemented by reference TRBV11-2 and TRBJ1-5, the full variable domain reads EAGVAQSPRYKIIEKRQSVAFWCNPISGHATLYWYQQILGQGPKLLIQFQNNGVVDDSQLPKDRFSAERLKGVDSTLKIQPAKLEDSAVYLCASSLDGVRGLNQPQHFGDGTRLSIL.

The V call is TRBV4-1, the J call TRBJ2-7, with D maybe TRBD1 (5 bases). CDR3 length equals 13 residues. Germline V gene sequence: CDR1 MGHRA, CDR2 YSYEKL. V was cut by 0 bases and J by 4 bases, with 7 bases left in between. The CDR3 here is CASSQDRVYEQYF. As DNA, the CDR3 is TGCGCCAGCAGCCAAGACAGGGTATACGAGCAGTACTTC.

The genes are TRBV21-1 and TRBJ2-2; the DNA was not used to check the table's D call, TRBD2. TRBV21-1 is tagged as a pseudogene. The CDR3 is made up of 20 amino acids. The CDR3 nucleotides read TGTGCCAGCAGCAAAGGAGAATGGGACGGTTACCCGGGGGACACCGGGGAGCTGTTTTTT. Translation gives CASSKGEWDGYPGDTGELFF.

The chain joins TRBV6-5 to TRBJ1-1, with D hard to call. Trimming stripped 4 bases from V and 9 bases from J, with 15 bases between. The CDR3 has 13 residues. CDR1 MNHEY and CDR2 SVGAGI come from the germline V gene. The CDR3 DNA reads as TGTGCCAGCAGTTTATCTTCCCGGGGAAAAGCTTTCTTT. Its protein is CASSLSSRGKAFF.

V is TRBV18 and J is TRBJ1-3; TRBD1 is a possible D gene (6 bases). V lost 4 bases to trimming and J lost 0 bases, with 13 bases between them. The germline gives CDR1 KGHSH, CDR2 LQKENI. The CDR3 has 16 residues. The CDR3 here is CASSRTQGSSGNTIYF. Here the CDR3 DNA reads TGTGCCAGCTCACGAACACAGGGAAGCTCTGGAAACACCATATATTTT. The complete variable domain, with remaining parts taken from reference TRBV18 and TRBJ1-3, reads NAGVMQNPRHLVRRRGQEARLRCSPMKGHSHVYWYRQLPEEGLKFMVYLQKENIIDESGMPKERFSAEFPKEGPSILRIQQVVRGDSAAYFCASSRTQGSSGNTIYFGEGSWLTVV.

This clone appeared once. The chain has TRBV7-9 and TRBJ2-4; D is uncertain. The germline CDR1 and CDR2 sequences are SEHNR and FQNEAQ (reference sequence). V lost 0 bases and J 2 bases, leaving 8 bases between the germline ends. The CDR3 contains 15 residues. The CDR3 spells CASSLAGASKNIQYF. In DNA, the CDR3 is TGTGCCAGCAGCTTAGCAGGAGCGTCCAAAAACATTCAGTACTTC.

This clone came up a few times. The V gene is TRBV27, the J gene TRBJ1-5; D is possibly TRBD1 (6 bases). The CDR3 extends over 15 amino acids. The V end was cut by 5 bases, the J end by 7 bases, with 18 bases between. Germline lookup yields CDR1 MNHEY and CDR2 SMNVEV (reference sequence). CDR3 DNA: TGTGCCAGCAGTCTAAAAGGCAGGGGAGCCCAGCCCCAGCATTTT. Protein product: CASSLKGRGAQPQHF.

This chain uses TRBV13 with TRBJ2-7; 7 bases fit TRBD1. Germline loops: CDR1 PRHDT, CDR2 FYEKMQ (reference sequence). With 5 bases clipped from V and 4 bases from J, the junction kept 8 bases outside the gene matches. The CDR3 sequence is 14 residues long. DNA of the CDR3: TGTGCCAGCAGCCCCGGACAGGAAGAATACGAGCAGTACTTC. Amino acid sequence: CASSPGQEEYEQYF.

This chain uses TRBV19 with TRBJ2-7; perhaps TRBD1 as D (6 bases). Trimming pared 10 bases from V and 5 bases from J, leaving 9 bases between. Germline V lookup: CDR1 LNHDA, CDR2 SQIVND (reference sequence). The CDR3 has 10 residues. CDR3 nucleotide sequence: TGTGCCACCTCAGGGGACGAGCAGTACTTC. It translates to CATSGDEQYF.